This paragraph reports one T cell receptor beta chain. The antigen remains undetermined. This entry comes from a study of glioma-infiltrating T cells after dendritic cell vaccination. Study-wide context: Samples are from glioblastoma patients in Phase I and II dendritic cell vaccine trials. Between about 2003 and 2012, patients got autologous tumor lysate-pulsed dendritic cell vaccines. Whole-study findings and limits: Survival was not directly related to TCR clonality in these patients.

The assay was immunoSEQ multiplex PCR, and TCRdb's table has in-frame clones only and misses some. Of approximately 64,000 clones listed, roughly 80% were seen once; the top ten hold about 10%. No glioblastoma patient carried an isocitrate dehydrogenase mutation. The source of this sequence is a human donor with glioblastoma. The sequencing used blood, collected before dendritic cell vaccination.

The chain's CDR3 is CASSQTSGGPSQNTDTQYF. The CDR3 nucleotides read TGTGCCAGCTCACAGACTAGCGGGGGCCCATCCCAAAACACAGATACGCAGTATTTT. This chain uses TRBV18 with TRBJ2-3; 12 nucleotides line up with TRBD2. From germline, CDR1 is KGHSH and CDR2 LQKENI. V lost 4 bases and J lost 2; bases outside the gene matches: 13. There are 19 residues in the CDR3.